The sequence of this TCR beta chain was determined in a study of T cell responses to AZD1222 COVID-19 vaccine (dated by TCRdb to about 2021). Looking at the study overall: A total of 233 trial participants underwent TCR sequencing, of whom approximately 210 received two doses of AZD1222 and about 26 received two doses of the MenACWY control vaccine. Enrollment into the trials was organized by age into subgroups of 18-55, 56-69 and 70-plus years, and those subgroups contained roughly 140, 27 and 60 TCR-sequenced participants, respectively.

The meaning of the sample's time point label: baseline before first vaccination. What the treatment or condition label conveys for this sample: meningococcal conjugate vaccine given as trial control. Samples from vaccinated people were obtained from the UK trials COV001 and COV002, which included a single-blind randomized controlled phase 2/3 trial of AZD1222 (ChAdOx1 nCoV-19) in healthy adults. Trial participant PBMC samples were collected at day 0 and day 28 after the second dose for TCRbeta chain sequencing. Trimming at the junction amounts to 2 bases on V and 4 bases on J, and the germline ends lie 9 bases apart. The CDR3 goes from the cysteine to the phenylalanine over 14 residues. The retained sequence is limited to the CDR3, 42 bases, with the frame set at the first base. According to the germline V gene, CDR1 reads KGHDR and CDR2 reads SFDVKD. The CDR3 regions of human TCRbeta chains were analyzed by immunosequencing. The authors' analysis ran thus. TCRs in the repertoires were compared against a reference library of SARS-CoV-2-specific TCRs that had been generated with the MIRA antigen-specificity platform. Breadth was defined as the fraction of unique TCRs that were SARS-CoV-2-associated. Depth was defined as the fraction of total T cells that were SARS-CoV-2-associated. Using the MIRA data, each spike-specific TCR was assigned both to the spike region to which the TCR was reactive and to a CD4 or CD8 class. Log10-transformed breadth and depth values were compared by one-way ANOVA with Sidak's multiple comparisons tests. Sourced from immuneACCESS, this table was stored by TCRdb with only in-frame sequences that have V and J called. A share of the clones is absent; for the studies checked, an unresolved V gene accounts for under half, and the remainder has no known explanation. For V, J and clone size, that table is used; D and trimming come from the DNA. The sample table lists around 160,000 clones, 82% of them with a count of one. The ten largest clones represent around 4.1% of the sample.

The study at large found these results: A significant rise in spike-specific TCR breadth and depth was observed after two AZD1222 doses relative to day 0 and relative to MenACWY recipients. Participants were mostly white British and included more females than males, and it was suggested by the authors that clonal diversity may have been underestimated. The whole spike protein was spanned by vaccine-associated CD4 TCRs, and dominant responses were seen in regions 160-218 and 743-854. Because no day 14 peak-response samples were available, repertoires were characterized only after the peak T cell response. Conclusions about previously exposed vaccinees were limited because only five to seven AZD1222 recipients were SARS-CoV-2 seropositive at baseline. The 56-69-year group was small, and its depth increase did not reach significance, likely because of low power. Reportedly, close to half of the unique spike-specific TCRs recognized epitopes lying outside the regions that are mutated in the B.1.351 and B.1.1.7 variants.

Note on this clone: Its specific antigen is unknown. Per-nucleotide qualities are absent, and no much larger clonotype sits a single base away.

The sample here was peripheral blood, taken on day 0 of MenACWY control vaccination. Recombination joined TRBV24-1 with TRBJ2-3; the D gene assignment is ambiguous. This receptor was identified in an adult in good health. At the DNA level, the sequence is TGTGCCACCAGTGATTCCAGGATTCCAGATACGCAGTATTTT. Its protein product is CATSDSRIPDTQYF.